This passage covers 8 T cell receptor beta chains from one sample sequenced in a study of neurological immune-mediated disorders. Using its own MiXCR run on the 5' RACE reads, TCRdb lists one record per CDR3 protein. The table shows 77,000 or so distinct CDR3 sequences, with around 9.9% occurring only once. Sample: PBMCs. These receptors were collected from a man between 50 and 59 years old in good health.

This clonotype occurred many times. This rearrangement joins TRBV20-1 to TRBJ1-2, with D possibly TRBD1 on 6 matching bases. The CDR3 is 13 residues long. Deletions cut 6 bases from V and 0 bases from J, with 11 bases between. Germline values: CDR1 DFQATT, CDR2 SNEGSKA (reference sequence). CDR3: CSALRTANYGYTF. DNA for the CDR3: TGCAGTGCCCTAAGGACAGCTAACTATGGCTACACCTTC.

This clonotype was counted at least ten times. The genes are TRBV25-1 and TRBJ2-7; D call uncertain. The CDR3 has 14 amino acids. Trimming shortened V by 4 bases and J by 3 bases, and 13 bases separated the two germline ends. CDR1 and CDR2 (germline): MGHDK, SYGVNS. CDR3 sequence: CASSVHTTRYEQYF. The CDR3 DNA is TGTGCCAGCAGTGTGCACACAACCCGCTACGAGCAGTACTTC.

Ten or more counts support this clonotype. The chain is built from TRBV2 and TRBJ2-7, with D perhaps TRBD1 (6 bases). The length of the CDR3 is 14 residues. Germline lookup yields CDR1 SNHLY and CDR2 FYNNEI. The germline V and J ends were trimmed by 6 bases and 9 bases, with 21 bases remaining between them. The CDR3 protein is CASSEDSFLRGQYF. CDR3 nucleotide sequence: TGTGCCAGCAGCGAGGACAGCTTCCTACGAGGGCAGTACTTC.

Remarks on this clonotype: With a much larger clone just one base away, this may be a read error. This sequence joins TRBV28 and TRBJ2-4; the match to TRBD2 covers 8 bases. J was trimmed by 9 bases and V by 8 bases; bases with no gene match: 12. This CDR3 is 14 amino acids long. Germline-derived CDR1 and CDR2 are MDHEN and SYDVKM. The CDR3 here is CASGRGLAGGIQYF. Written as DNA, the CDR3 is TGTGCCAGCGGCCGTGGTTTGGCGGGAGGCATTCAGTACTTC.

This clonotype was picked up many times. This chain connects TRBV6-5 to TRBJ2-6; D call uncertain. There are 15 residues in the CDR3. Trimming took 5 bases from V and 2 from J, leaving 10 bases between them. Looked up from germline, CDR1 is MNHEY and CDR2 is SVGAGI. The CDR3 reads CASSPGSAGANVLTF. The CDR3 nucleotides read TGTGCCAGCAGTCCCGGTTCCGCTGGGGCCAACGTCCTGACTTTC.

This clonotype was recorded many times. In nucleotides, the CDR3 is TGTGCCATCAGTGAGTCATCGGCCTACGGGGGTTCACCCCTCCACTTT. Translating it yields CAISESSAYGGSPLHF. The rearrangement links TRBV10-3 to TRBJ1-6, with D perhaps TRBD1 (5 bases). The CDR3 has 16 amino acids. Germline CDR1 and CDR2: ENHRY and SYGVKD. The V and J ends lost 0 bases and 9 bases respectively, with 15 bases between them.

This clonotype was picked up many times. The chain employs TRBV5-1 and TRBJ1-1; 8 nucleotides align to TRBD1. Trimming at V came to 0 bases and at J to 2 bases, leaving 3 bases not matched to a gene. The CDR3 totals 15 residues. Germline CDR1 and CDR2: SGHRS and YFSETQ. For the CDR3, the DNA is TGCGCCAGCAGCTTGGCAGGGGGCGGAAACACTGAAGCTTTCTTT. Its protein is CASSLAGGGNTEAFF.

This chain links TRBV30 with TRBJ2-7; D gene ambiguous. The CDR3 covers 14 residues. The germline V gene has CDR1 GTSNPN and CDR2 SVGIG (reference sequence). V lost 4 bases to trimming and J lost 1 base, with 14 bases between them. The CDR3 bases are TGTGCCTGGACCGGTAGTAGCTCTTCCTACGAGCAGTACTTC. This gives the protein CAWTGSSSSYEQYF.